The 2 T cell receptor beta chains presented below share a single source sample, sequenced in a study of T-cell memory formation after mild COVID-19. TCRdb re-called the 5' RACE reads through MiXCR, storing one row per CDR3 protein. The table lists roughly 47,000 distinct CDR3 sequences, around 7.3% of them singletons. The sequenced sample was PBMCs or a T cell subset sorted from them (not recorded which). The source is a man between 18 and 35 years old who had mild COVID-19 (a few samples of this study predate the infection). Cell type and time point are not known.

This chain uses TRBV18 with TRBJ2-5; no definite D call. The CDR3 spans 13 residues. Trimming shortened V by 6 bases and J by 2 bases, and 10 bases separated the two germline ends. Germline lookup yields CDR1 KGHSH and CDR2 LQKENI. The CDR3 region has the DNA TGTGCCAGCTCCCTAGACCAACAAGAGACCCAGTACTTC. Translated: CASSLDQQETQYF.

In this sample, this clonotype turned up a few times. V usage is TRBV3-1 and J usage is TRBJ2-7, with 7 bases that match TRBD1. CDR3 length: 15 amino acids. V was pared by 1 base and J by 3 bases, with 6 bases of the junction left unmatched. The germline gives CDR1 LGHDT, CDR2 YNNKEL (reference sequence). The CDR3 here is CASSQAGTANYEQYF. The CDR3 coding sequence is TGTGCCAGCAGCCAAGCCGGGACAGCTAACTACGAGCAGTACTTC.